This is a list of T cell receptor beta chains from one sample in a study of technical replicates of blood from a few donors. The repertoire was sequenced with immunoSEQ multiplex PCR; TCRdb's copy has only in-frame clones and lacks some. The profile shows some 74,000 clones, over 75% of them singletons. Sequencing used T cells isolated from PBMCs. These receptors originate from a human donor in good health. Both conserved end residues are part of each CDR3. The order of the fields is V gene, clone size, J gene, D gene, CDR3 protein, CDR3 DNA. The D gene is left open where the match is weak. Not every row has a clone size; where given, it reads once, few, many or a size class.

v_call: TRBV10-1; clone_size: -; j_call: TRBJ2-3; d_call: TRBD2; cdr3_aa: CASSGFDTSGYPDTQYF; cdr3_nt: TGCGCCAGCAGTGGTTTCGATACTAGCGGGTACCCAGATACGCAGTATTTT
v_call: TRBV5-6; clone_size: -; j_call: TRBJ2-7; d_call: TRBD2; cdr3_aa: CASSLASGGSYEQYF; cdr3_nt: TGTGCCAGCAGCTTGGCTAGCGGAGGCTCCTACGAGCAGTACTTC
v_call: TRBV27; clone_size: -; j_call: TRBJ1-5; d_call: -; cdr3_aa: CASSYSGHIINQPQHF; cdr3_nt: TGTGCCAGCAGTTATTCAGGGCACATCATTAATCAGCCCCAGCATTTT
v_call: TRBV4-1; clone_size: -; j_call: TRBJ1-1; d_call: TRBD1; cdr3_aa: CASSQEINPGTVPEAFF; cdr3_nt: TGCGCCAGCAGCCAAGAAATTAATCCCGGGACAGTGCCTGAAGCTTTCTTT
v_call: TRBV19; clone_size: -; j_call: TRBJ1-1; d_call: TRBD1; cdr3_aa: CASSIGQGINTEAFF; cdr3_nt: TGTGCCAGTAGTATTGGACAGGGGATAAACACTGAAGCTTTCTTT
v_call: TRBV11-3; clone_size: few; j_call: TRBJ2-3; d_call: -; cdr3_aa: CASSPYSSTDTQYF; cdr3_nt: TGTGCCAGCAGCCCCTATAGCAGCACAGATACGCAGTATTTT
v_call: TRBV7-8; clone_size: -; j_call: TRBJ2-2; d_call: TRBD2; cdr3_aa: CASSLAVSGRSGELFF; cdr3_nt: TGTGCCAGCAGCTTAGCTGTTAGCGGGAGATCCGGGGAGCTGTTTTTT
v_call: TRBV27; clone_size: once; j_call: TRBJ1-5; d_call: -; cdr3_aa: CASSLSWGEANQPQHF; cdr3_nt: TGTGCCAGCAGTTTATCTTGGGGGGAGGCCAATCAGCCCCAGCATTTT
v_call: TRBV6-1; clone_size: -; j_call: TRBJ2-1; d_call: TRBD2; cdr3_aa: CASTQGASGSNEQFF; cdr3_nt: TGTGCCAGCACTCAAGGGGCTAGCGGGAGTAATGAGCAGTTCTTC
v_call: TRBV9; clone_size: -; j_call: TRBJ1-1; d_call: -; cdr3_aa: CASSAGSGAFF; cdr3_nt: TGTGCCAGCAGCGCCGGTTCGGGGGCTTTCTTT
v_call: TRBV10-3; clone_size: -; j_call: TRBJ2-3; d_call: TRBD2; cdr3_aa: CAISWTSGSLTDTQYF; cdr3_nt: TGTGCCATCAGTTGGACTAGCGGGAGCCTCACAGATACGCAGTATTTT
v_call: TRBV28; clone_size: -; j_call: TRBJ1-1; d_call: -; cdr3_aa: CASSLLLEDRNTEAFF; cdr3_nt: TGTGCCAGCAGTTTATTGTTGGAGGATAGGAACACTGAAGCTTTCTTT
v_call: TRBV7-9; clone_size: -; j_call: TRBJ2-7; d_call: -; cdr3_aa: CASSLMSGSYEQYF; cdr3_nt: TGTGCCAGCAGCTTAATGTCAGGGTCCTACGAGCAGTACTTC
v_call: TRBV7-9; clone_size: few; j_call: TRBJ1-5; d_call: -; cdr3_aa: CASSQGVNQPQHF; cdr3_nt: TGTGCCAGCAGCCAAGGGGTCAATCAGCCCCAGCATTTT
v_call: TRBV4-1; clone_size: -; j_call: TRBJ1-1; d_call: -; cdr3_aa: CASSQVTGNTEAFF; cdr3_nt: TGCGCCAGCAGCCAAGTAACAGGGAACACTGAAGCTTTCTTT
v_call: TRBV7-9; clone_size: -; j_call: TRBJ2-3; d_call: -; cdr3_aa: CASSAIRDFSSTDTQYF; cdr3_nt: TGTGCCAGCAGCGCTATTAGGGACTTCTCTAGCACAGATACGCAGTATTTT
v_call: TRBV9; clone_size: -; j_call: TRBJ2-7; d_call: -; cdr3_aa: CASSVTWGEAYEQYF; cdr3_nt: TGTGCCAGCAGCGTAACCTGGGGGGAGGCCTACGAGCAGTACTTC
v_call: TRBV4-2; clone_size: -; j_call: TRBJ2-7; d_call: TRBD2; cdr3_aa: CASSQAVLAGVSPYEQYF; cdr3_nt: TGTGCCAGCAGCCAAGCCGTCTTAGCGGGAGTGTCCCCCTACGAGCAGTACTTC
v_call: TRBV4-2; clone_size: -; j_call: TRBJ1-1; d_call: TRBD1; cdr3_aa: CASTNQVGQGGGPEAFF; cdr3_nt: TGTGCCAGCACCAACCAAGTGGGACAGGGAGGGGGTCCTGAAGCTTTCTTT
v_call: TRBV6-5; clone_size: -; j_call: TRBJ2-3; d_call: TRBD2; cdr3_aa: CASSRGLVSDTQYF; cdr3_nt: TGTGCCAGCAGTCGTGGACTAGTATCAGATACGCAGTATTTT
v_call: TRBV28; clone_size: -; j_call: TRBJ1-4; d_call: -; cdr3_aa: CASSFQGGEKLFF; cdr3_nt: TGTGCCAGCAGTTTTCAGGGAGGTGAAAAACTGTTTTTT
v_call: TRBV7-8; clone_size: -; j_call: TRBJ2-7; d_call: -; cdr3_aa: CASSILADYEQYF; cdr3_nt: TGTGCCAGCAGCATCCTAGCTGACTACGAGCAGTACTTC
v_call: TRBV6-1; clone_size: -; j_call: TRBJ2-3; d_call: TRBD2; cdr3_aa: CASSESEIAGGYTDTQYF; cdr3_nt: TGTGCCAGCAGTGAATCCGAAATAGCGGGAGGGTACACAGATACGCAGTATTTT
v_call: TRBV19; clone_size: -; j_call: TRBJ1-2; d_call: -; cdr3_aa: CASSPGWGTNYGYTF; cdr3_nt: TGTGCCAGTAGTCCTGGGTGGGGCACTAACTATGGCTACACCTTC
v_call: TRBV11-3; clone_size: -; j_call: TRBJ1-5; d_call: -; cdr3_aa: CASSPGRDQPQHF; cdr3_nt: TGTGCCAGCAGCCCTGGGAGGGATCAGCCCCAGCATTTT
v_call: TRBV7-8; clone_size: -; j_call: TRBJ2-7; d_call: -; cdr3_aa: CASSDSYEQYF; cdr3_nt: TGTGCCAGCAGCGACAGTTACGAGCAGTACTTC
v_call: TRBV6-6; clone_size: -; j_call: TRBJ2-1; d_call: -; cdr3_aa: CASSPWDFKPGEQFF; cdr3_nt: TGTGCCAGCAGTCCCTGGGACTTTAAGCCTGGTGAGCAGTTCTTC
v_call: TRBV28; clone_size: -; j_call: TRBJ1-5; d_call: -; cdr3_aa: CASSNNQPQHF; cdr3_nt: TGTGCCAGCAGCAACAATCAGCCCCAGCATTTT
v_call: TRBV15; clone_size: once; j_call: TRBJ2-1; d_call: TRBD2; cdr3_aa: CATSRDRLAGVNEQFF; cdr3_nt: TGTGCCACCAGCAGAGATCGACTAGCGGGAGTTAATGAGCAGTTCTTC
v_call: TRBV6-5; clone_size: -; j_call: TRBJ2-1; d_call: -; cdr3_aa: CASSVVSFSYNEQFF; cdr3_nt: TGTGCCAGCAGCGTAGTTTCCTTCTCCTACAATGAGCAGTTCTTC
v_call: TRBV6-5; clone_size: -; j_call: TRBJ1-1; d_call: -; cdr3_aa: CASSYTSMNTEAFF; cdr3_nt: TGTGCCAGCAGTTACACATCCATGAACACTGAAGCTTTCTTT
v_call: TRBV15; clone_size: -; j_call: TRBJ2-1; d_call: TRBD2; cdr3_aa: CATSVQLAGGPNEQFF; cdr3_nt: TGTGCCACCAGCGTTCAACTAGCGGGAGGGCCCAATGAGCAGTTCTTC
v_call: TRBV4-1; clone_size: -; j_call: TRBJ1-5; d_call: -; cdr3_aa: CASSHPELSKPQHF; cdr3_nt: TGCGCCAGCAGCCACCCGGAGCTGAGCAAGCCCCAGCATTTT
v_call: TRBV9; clone_size: once; j_call: TRBJ1-2; d_call: -; cdr3_aa: CASSVGPHQRGYTF; cdr3_nt: TGTGCCAGCAGCGTAGGGCCCCACCAACGTGGCTACACCTTC
v_call: TRBV19; clone_size: -; j_call: TRBJ2-1; d_call: TRBD2; cdr3_aa: CASSISTSGGSSYNEQFF; cdr3_nt: TGTGCCAGTAGTATATCGACTAGCGGGGGGAGCTCCTACAATGAGCAGTTCTTC
v_call: TRBV4-3; clone_size: -; j_call: TRBJ2-3; d_call: TRBD1; cdr3_aa: CASSQDTGGSDTQYF; cdr3_nt: TGCGCCAGCAGCCAAGATACAGGGGGGTCAGATACGCAGTATTTT
v_call: TRBV28; clone_size: -; j_call: TRBJ2-5; d_call: TRBD2; cdr3_aa: CASSSTAGRGETQYF; cdr3_nt: TGTGCCAGCAGTTCAACAGCAGGGAGGGGTGAGACCCAGTACTTC
v_call: TRBV30; clone_size: -; j_call: TRBJ1-5; d_call: -; cdr3_aa: CAWSVGVRQPQHF; cdr3_nt: TGTGCCTGGAGTGTAGGGGTAAGGCAGCCCCAGCATTTT
v_call: TRBV9; clone_size: -; j_call: TRBJ1-1; d_call: TRBD1; cdr3_aa: CASSAKDRGTEAFF; cdr3_nt: TGTGCCAGCAGCGCTAAGGACAGGGGCACTGAAGCTTTCTTT
v_call: TRBV6-1; clone_size: -; j_call: TRBJ2-6; d_call: -; cdr3_aa: CASSAEISNRDGANVLTF; cdr3_nt: TGTGCCAGCAGTGCCGAAATTTCTAACAGGGATGGGGCCAACGTCCTGACTTTC
v_call: TRBV27; clone_size: -; j_call: TRBJ2-1; d_call: TRBD2; cdr3_aa: CASSTPGLAGSNEQFF; cdr3_nt: TGTGCCAGCAGTACACCGGGACTAGCGGGAAGTAATGAGCAGTTCTTC
v_call: TRBV7-9; clone_size: -; j_call: TRBJ2-7; d_call: -; cdr3_aa: CAITPGHEQYF; cdr3_nt: TGTGCCATCACACCAGGTCACGAGCAGTACTTC
v_call: TRBV19; clone_size: -; j_call: TRBJ2-7; d_call: -; cdr3_aa: CASSIGAYEQYF; cdr3_nt: TGTGCCAGTAGTATAGGCGCCTACGAGCAGTACTTC
v_call: TRBV6-1; clone_size: -; j_call: TRBJ2-7; d_call: TRBD2; cdr3_aa: CASSAGLAGGLNSYEQYF; cdr3_nt: TGTGCCAGCAGTGCCGGACTAGCGGGGGGCCTCAACTCCTACGAGCAGTACTTC
v_call: TRBV19; clone_size: -; j_call: TRBJ1-1; d_call: -; cdr3_aa: CASSIGVGNTEAFF; cdr3_nt: TGTGCCAGTAGTATCGGGGTAGGGAACACTGAAGCTTTCTTT
v_call: TRBV30; clone_size: -; j_call: TRBJ2-3; d_call: -; cdr3_aa: CAWRRSRTDTQYF; cdr3_nt: TGTGCCTGGAGGAGGTCGAGGACAGATACGCAGTATTTT
v_call: TRBV5-6; clone_size: few; j_call: TRBJ2-3; d_call: TRBD2; cdr3_aa: CASSLAFWREGSGTDTQYF; cdr3_nt: TGTGCCAGCAGCTTGGCTTTTTGGCGGGAGGGCTCGGGCACAGATACGCAGTATTTT
v_call: TRBV2; clone_size: -; j_call: TRBJ2-7; d_call: -; cdr3_aa: CASSSGYEQYF; cdr3_nt: TGTGCCAGCAGTTCAGGTTACGAGCAGTACTTC
v_call: TRBV9; clone_size: -; j_call: TRBJ2-7; d_call: -; cdr3_aa: CASSVEWAGPAEQYF; cdr3_nt: TGTGCCAGCAGCGTAGAATGGGCAGGGCCCGCCGAGCAGTACTTC
v_call: TRBV13; clone_size: -; j_call: TRBJ2-2; d_call: TRBD1; cdr3_aa: CASSLPGERQGSAGELFF; cdr3_nt: TGTGCCAGCAGCTTGCCAGGAGAGAGACAGGGGAGCGCCGGGGAGCTGTTTTTT
v_call: TRBV20-1; clone_size: -; j_call: TRBJ2-7; d_call: -; cdr3_aa: CSSRRLDEQYF; cdr3_nt: TGCAGTTCTAGGAGGTTAGACGAGCAGTACTTC
v_call: TRBV18; clone_size: -; j_call: TRBJ1-1; d_call: TRBD1; cdr3_aa: CASSRQQGSEAEAFF; cdr3_nt: TGTGCCAGCTCACGTCAACAGGGGTCTGAGGCTGAAGCTTTCTTT
v_call: TRBV30; clone_size: -; j_call: TRBJ2-1; d_call: TRBD2; cdr3_aa: CAWSPNSGRPYWDEQFF; cdr3_nt: TGTGCCTGGAGTCCGAATAGCGGGAGGCCCTACTGGGATGAGCAGTTCTTC
v_call: TRBV19; clone_size: few; j_call: TRBJ1-5; d_call: -; cdr3_aa: CASSYRLDQPQHF; cdr3_nt: TGTGCCAGTAGCTACAGGCTTGATCAGCCCCAGCATTTT
v_call: TRBV7-3; clone_size: -; j_call: TRBJ2-4; d_call: TRBD2; cdr3_aa: CASSLGLANIQYF; cdr3_nt: TGTGCCAGCAGCCTGGGACTAGCAAACATTCAGTACTTC
v_call: TRBV10-3; clone_size: -; j_call: TRBJ1-3; d_call: -; cdr3_aa: CAISESTHGTGNTIYF; cdr3_nt: TGTGCCATCAGTGAGTCCACACACGGGACAGGAAACACCATATATTTT